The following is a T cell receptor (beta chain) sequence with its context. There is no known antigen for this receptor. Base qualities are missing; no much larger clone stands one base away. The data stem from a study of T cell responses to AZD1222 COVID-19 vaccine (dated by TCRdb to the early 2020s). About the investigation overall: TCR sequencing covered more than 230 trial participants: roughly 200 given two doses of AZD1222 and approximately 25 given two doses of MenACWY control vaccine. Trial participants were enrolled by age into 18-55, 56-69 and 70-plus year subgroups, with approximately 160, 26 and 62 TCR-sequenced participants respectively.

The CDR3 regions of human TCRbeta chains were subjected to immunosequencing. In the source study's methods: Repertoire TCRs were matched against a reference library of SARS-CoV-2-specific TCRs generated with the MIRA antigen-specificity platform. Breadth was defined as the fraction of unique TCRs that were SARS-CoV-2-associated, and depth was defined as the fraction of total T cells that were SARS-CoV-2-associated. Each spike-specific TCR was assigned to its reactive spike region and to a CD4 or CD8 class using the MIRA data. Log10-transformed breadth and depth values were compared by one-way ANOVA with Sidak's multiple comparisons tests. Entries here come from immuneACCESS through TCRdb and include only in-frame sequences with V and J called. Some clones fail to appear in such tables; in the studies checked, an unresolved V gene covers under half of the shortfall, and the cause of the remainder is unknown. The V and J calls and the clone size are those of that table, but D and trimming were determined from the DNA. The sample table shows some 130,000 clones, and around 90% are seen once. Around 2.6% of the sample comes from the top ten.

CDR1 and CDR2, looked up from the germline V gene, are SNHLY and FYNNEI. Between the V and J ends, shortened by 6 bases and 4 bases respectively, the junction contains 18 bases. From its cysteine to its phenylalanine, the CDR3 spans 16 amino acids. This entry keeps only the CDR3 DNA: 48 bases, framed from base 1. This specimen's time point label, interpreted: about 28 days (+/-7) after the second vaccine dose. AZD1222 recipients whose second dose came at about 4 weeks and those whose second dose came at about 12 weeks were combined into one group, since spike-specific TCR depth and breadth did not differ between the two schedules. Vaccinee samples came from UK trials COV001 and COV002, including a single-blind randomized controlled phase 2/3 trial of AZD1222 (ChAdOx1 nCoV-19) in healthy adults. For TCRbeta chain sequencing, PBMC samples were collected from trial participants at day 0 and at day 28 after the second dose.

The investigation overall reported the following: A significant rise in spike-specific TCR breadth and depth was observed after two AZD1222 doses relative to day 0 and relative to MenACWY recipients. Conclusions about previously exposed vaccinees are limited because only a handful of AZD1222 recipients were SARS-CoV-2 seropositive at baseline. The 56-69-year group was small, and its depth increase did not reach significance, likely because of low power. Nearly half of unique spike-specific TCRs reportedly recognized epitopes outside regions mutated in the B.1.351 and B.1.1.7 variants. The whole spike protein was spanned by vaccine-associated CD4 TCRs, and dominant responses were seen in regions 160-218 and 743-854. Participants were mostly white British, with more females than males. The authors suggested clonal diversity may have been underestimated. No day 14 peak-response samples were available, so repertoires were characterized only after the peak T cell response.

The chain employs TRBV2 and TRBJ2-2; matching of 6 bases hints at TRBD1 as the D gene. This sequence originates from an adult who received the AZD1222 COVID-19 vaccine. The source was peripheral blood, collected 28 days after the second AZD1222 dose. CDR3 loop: CASSGPSGTPTGELFF. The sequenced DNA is TGTGCCAGCAGCGGGCCTTCCGGGACACCCACCGGGGAGCTGTTTTTT.